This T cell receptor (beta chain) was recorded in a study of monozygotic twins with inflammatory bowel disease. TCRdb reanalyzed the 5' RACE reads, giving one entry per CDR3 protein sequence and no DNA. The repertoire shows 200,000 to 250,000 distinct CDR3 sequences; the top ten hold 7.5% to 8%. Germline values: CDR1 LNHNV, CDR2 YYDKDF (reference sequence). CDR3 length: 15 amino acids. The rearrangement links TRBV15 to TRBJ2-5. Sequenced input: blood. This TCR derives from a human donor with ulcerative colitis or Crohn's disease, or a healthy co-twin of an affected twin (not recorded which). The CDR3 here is CATSRDTRVPETQYF.